The 15 T cell receptor beta chains given below trace back to one sample, sequenced in a study of shared clonotypes between healthy human individuals. Using immunoSEQ multiplex PCR, the repertoire was profiled, and TCRdb retains in-frame clones only, with some absent. Of around 2,000,000 clones listed, 90% to 95% are singletons. Sequencing was performed on naive CD4+ T cells sorted from blood. Documented subset: CD45RA+ positively selected. Receptor source: a man aged 18 to 35 in good health.

The chain uses TRBV30 and TRBJ1-1; 11 bases align to TRBD1. Germline V lookup: CDR1 GTSNPN, CDR2 SVGIG (reference sequence). The length of the CDR3 is 15 residues. V was pared by 4 bases and J by 5 bases, with 9 bases of the junction left unmatched. The DNA of the CDR3 is TGTGCCTGGAACCCTGGGACAGGGGGTGGGACTGAAGCTTTCTTT. Amino acid sequence: CAWNPGTGGGTEAFF.

The gene calls are TRBV5-5 and TRBJ2-7; D tentatively fits TRBD1 or TRBD2 (5 bases each). V lost 2 bases and J lost 4, with 16 bases in between. The CDR3 has 15 residues. Germline V lookup: CDR1 SGHKS, CDR2 YYEKEE (reference sequence). The CDR3 loop reads CASSFRGEGLYEQYF. In DNA, the CDR3 is TGTGCCAGCAGCTTTCGGGGCGAGGGTCTTTACGAGCAGTACTTC. Together with reference TRBV5-5 and TRBJ2-7, the CDR3 gives the full variable domain: DAGVTQSPTHLIKTRGQQVTLRCSPISGHKSVSWYQQVLGQGPQFIFQYYEKEERGRGNFPDRFSARQFPNYSSELNVNALLLGDSALYLCASSFRGEGLYEQYFGPGTRLTVT.

This rearrangement joins TRBV7-2 to TRBJ2-1; D call uncertain. This CDR3 has 18 residues. The ends were cut back, 0 bases at V and 1 base at J, with 16 bases in the middle. Per the germline V gene, CDR1 is SGHTA and CDR2 is FQGNSA. The CDR3 sequence: CASSLAHNLMGSYNEQFF. The CDR3 nucleotides are TGTGCCAGCAGCTTAGCGCACAATTTGATGGGTTCCTACAATGAGCAGTTCTTC.

Comments on this clone: Other DNA variants within this sample encode the same CDR3. The gene calls are TRBV10-3 and TRBJ2-3; D uncertain. Germline loops: CDR1 ENHRY, CDR2 SYGVKD. The CDR3 is 13 amino acids. With 3 bases removed from V and 2 bases from J, the gap between germline ends came to 6 bases. The CDR3: CAISEATTDTQYF. CDR3 sequence (DNA): TGTGCCATCAGTGAAGCGACCACAGATACGCAGTATTTT.

This chain connects TRBV19 to TRBJ2-5; 9 positions match TRBD1. In germline, CDR1 is LNHDA, CDR2 SQIVND (reference sequence). This CDR3 spans 13 amino acids. After removal of 9 bases from V and 2 bases from J, the junction contained 4 bases not matched to a gene. CDR3 bases: TGTGCCAGCCGTGGGACAGGGCAAGAGACCCAGTACTTC. This gives the protein CASRGTGQETQYF. Combining the CDR3 with reference TRBV19 and TRBJ2-5 gives the whole variable domain DGGITQSPKYLFRKEGQNVTLSCEQNLNHDAMYWYRQDPGQGLRLIYYSQIVNDFQKGDIAEGYSVSREKKESFPLTVTSAQKNPTAFYLCASRGTGQETQYFGPGTRLLVL.

This sequence joins TRBV30 and TRBJ1-3, with a possible D match to TRBD1 (6 bases). The V and J ends lost 5 bases and 6 bases respectively, with 11 bases between them. Germline CDR1 and CDR2: GTSNPN and SVGIG (reference sequence). The CDR3 extends over 12 amino acids. In DNA form, the CDR3 reads TGTGCCTGGTCGAGGGGGGAAAACACCATATATTTT. Its protein is CAWSRGENTIYF.

Concerning this clone: In the same sample, other DNA sequences code for this CDR3. The chain couples TRBV5-1 to TRBJ1-1; perhaps TRBD1 as D (6 bases). The V end lost 0 bases, the J end lost 1 base, and 10 bases lay between the germline ends. CDR1 is SGHRS, CDR2 YFSETQ, per germline. The CDR3 covers 15 residues. The CDR3 here is CASSLAPTGNTEAFF. CDR3 bases: TGCGCCAGCAGCTTGGCCCCGACAGGGAACACTGAAGCTTTCTTT. The variable domain in full, with the rest retrieved from reference TRBV5-1 and TRBJ1-1, is KAGVTQTPRYLIKTRGQQVTLSCSPISGHRSVSWYQQTPGQGLQFLFEYFSETQRNKGNFPGRFSGRQFSNSRSEMNVSTLELGDSALYLCASSLAPTGNTEAFFGQGTRLTVV.

The V and J genes are TRBV28 and TRBJ1-5; 7 bases line up with TRBD1. After removal of 6 bases from V and 4 bases from J, the junction contained 12 bases not matched to a gene. This CDR3 contains 16 residues. Germline V gives CDR1 MDHEN, CDR2 SYDVKM. In DNA form, the CDR3 reads TGTGCCAGCAGATATGGGGCAGGGGGAGAAAATCAGCCCCAGCATTTT. This sequence encodes CASRYGAGGENQPQHF.

The CDR3 protein is CASSLGTVHTGELFF. The DNA of the CDR3 is TGCGCCAGCAGCTTGGGGACAGTGCACACCGGGGAGCTGTTTTTT. This chain uses TRBV5-1 with TRBJ2-2; weak D call: TRBD1 (6 bases). The germline V and J ends were trimmed by 0 bases and 3 bases, with 9 bases remaining between them. CDR3 length: 15 amino acids. CDR1 is SGHRS and CDR2 is YFSETQ in the germline V gene.

A remark on this clone: The junction differs from germline at one of its ends, possibly a read error. The chain uses TRBV7-2 and TRBJ2-7; D remains ambiguous. The CDR3 has 14 amino acids. The germline V gene has CDR1 SGHTA and CDR2 FQGNSA. CDR3 residues: CASSFQWVSGEKYF. The CDR3 DNA is TGTGCCAGCAGCTTCCAGTGGGTATCTGGCGAGAAGTACTTC.

CDR3 DNA sequence: TGTGCCAGCAGCGGCCGGACAGGGGCAACTAATGAAAAACTGTTTTTT. It encodes CASSGRTGATNEKLFF. The V and J genes are TRBV7-2 and TRBJ1-4; 9 nucleotides line up with TRBD1. Germline CDR1 and CDR2: SGHTA and FQGNSA. The trim removed 5 bases at V and 0 bases at J, leaving 4 bases unmatched. The CDR3 loop spans 16 amino acids.

This clone was detected many times. Different DNA sequences within this sample yield the same CDR3. The CDR3 nucleotides read TGTGCCAGCAGCCCCGGGACAGACCCATCACCCCTCCACTTT. Translated: CASSPGTDPSPLHF. The chain joins TRBV7-2 to TRBJ1-6; 7 bases map to TRBD1. Looked up from germline, CDR1 is SGHTA and CDR2 is FQGNSA. The trim removed 5 bases at V and 10 bases at J, leaving 8 bases unmatched. CDR3 length equals 14 residues.

CDR3 nucleotides: TGCGCCAGCAGCTTTAGGACAGGGGGCATGAACACTGAAGCTTTCTTT. Translation: CASSFRTGGMNTEAFF. The rearrangement joins TRBV5-1 to TRBJ1-1, with TRBD1 identical over 11 bases. The germline V gene has CDR1 SGHRS and CDR2 YFSETQ. This CDR3 has 16 residues. V gave up 2 bases and J gave up 0 bases; unmatched junction bases: 3.

This chain connects TRBV27 to TRBJ1-1; no definite D call. CDR1 MNHEY and CDR2 SMNVEV come from the germline V gene (reference sequence). V was shortened by 3 bases and J by 0 bases, with 11 bases between the two germline ends. The CDR3 sequence is 15 residues long. CDR3 nucleotides: TGTGCCAGCAGTTTTAAGGGATTAGTGAACACTGAAGCTTTCTTT. Translating it yields CASSFKGLVNTEAFF.

This chain links TRBV19 with TRBJ1-3, with D possibly being TRBD1 (5 bases). The germline V gene has CDR1 LNHDA and CDR2 SQIVND (reference sequence). The CDR3 is 13 amino acids. The ends were cut back, 3 bases at V and 2 bases at J, with 5 bases in the middle. The CDR3: CASSMGAGNTIYF. For the CDR3, the DNA is TGTGCCAGTAGTATGGGGGCTGGAAACACCATATATTTT.